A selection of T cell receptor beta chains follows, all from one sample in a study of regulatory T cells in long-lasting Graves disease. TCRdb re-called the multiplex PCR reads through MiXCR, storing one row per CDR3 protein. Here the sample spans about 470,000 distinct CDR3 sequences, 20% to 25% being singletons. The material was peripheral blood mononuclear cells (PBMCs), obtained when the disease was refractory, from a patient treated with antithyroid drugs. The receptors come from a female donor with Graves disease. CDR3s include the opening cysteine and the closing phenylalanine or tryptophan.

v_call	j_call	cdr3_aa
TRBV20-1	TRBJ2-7	CSAAWGGGLTGEQYF
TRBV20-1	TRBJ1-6	CSAVGQNYNSPLHF
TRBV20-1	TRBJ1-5	CSAPKTRTGGTYLMGPQHF
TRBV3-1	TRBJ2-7	CASSEGRHSYEQYF
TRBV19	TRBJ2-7	CASSPEFSYEQYF
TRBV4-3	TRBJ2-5	CASSQDSQPGAKETQYF
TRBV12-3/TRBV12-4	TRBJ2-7	CASSFDEGPDFEQYF
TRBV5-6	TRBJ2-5	CASSLVVRQRTQETQYF
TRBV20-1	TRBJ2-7	CSARPPGGIDYEQYF
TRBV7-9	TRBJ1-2	CASSLGQDPYGYTF
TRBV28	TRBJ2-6	CASSPQRTGANVLTF
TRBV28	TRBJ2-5	CASSLSQGGEKAEETQYF
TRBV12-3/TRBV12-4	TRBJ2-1	CASSGGLYSSYNEQFF
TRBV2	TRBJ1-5	CASSGRGDSYNQPQHF
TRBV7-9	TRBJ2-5	CASSLGGATQYF